The clone carrying this TCR beta chain appeared once. The record originates from a study of blood T cell repertoires in COVID-19. Assay: immunoSEQ multiplex PCR; the TCRdb copy retains only in-frame clones and omits some. The table records approximately 280,000 clones, approximately 86% of them present only once. Per the germline V gene, CDR1 is GTSNPN and CDR2 is SVGIG (reference sequence). The V end was cut by 0 bases, the J end by 1 base, with 7 bases between. This CDR3 comprises 15 residues. The participants were between about 18 and 90 years old and came from 24 US areas. Sequencing was performed on PBMCs or T cells enriched from blood (not recorded which). The clonotype originates from a woman aged 18-29 years who had recovered from COVID-19. The chain combines TRBV30 with TRBJ2-6, with D uncertain. The CDR3 DNA reads TGTGCCTGGAGTGTGGTTCTATCTGGGGCCAACGTCCTGACTTTC. Translated, it gives CAWSVVLSGANVLTF.